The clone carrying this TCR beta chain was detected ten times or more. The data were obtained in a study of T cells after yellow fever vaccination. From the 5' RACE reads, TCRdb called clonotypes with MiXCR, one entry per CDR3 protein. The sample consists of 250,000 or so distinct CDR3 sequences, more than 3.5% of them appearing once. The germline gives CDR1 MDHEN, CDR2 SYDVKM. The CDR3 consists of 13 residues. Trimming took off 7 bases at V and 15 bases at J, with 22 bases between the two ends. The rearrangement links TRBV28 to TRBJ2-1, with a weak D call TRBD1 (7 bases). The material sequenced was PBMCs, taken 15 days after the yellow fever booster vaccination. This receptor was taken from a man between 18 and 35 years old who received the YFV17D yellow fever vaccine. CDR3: CASTTNQGGRRFF. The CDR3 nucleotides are TGTGCCAGCACCACTAATCAGGGGGGTCGACGGTTCTTC. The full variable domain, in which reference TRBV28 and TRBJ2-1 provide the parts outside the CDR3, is DVKVTQSSRYLVKRTGEKVFLECVQDMDHENMFWYRQDPGLGLRLIYFSYDVKMKEKGDIPEGYSVSREKKERFSLILESASTNQTSMYLCASTTNQGGRRFFGPGTRLTVL.